The clone carrying this T cell receptor (beta chain) was found many times. Its target is not known. The sample belongs to a study of metastatic and nonmetastatic thyroid tumors. Study-wide background: Repertoires from malignant and benign thyroid patients were compared across blood and tumor or nodule tissue.

Study-wide findings and caveats: TCR beta diversity was reportedly significantly higher in malignant thyroid tumors than benign nodules, in blood and tumor.

The germline V gene encodes CDR1 DFQATT and CDR2 SNEGSKA (reference sequence). V was clipped by 6 bases and J by 6 bases, with 17 bases between them. This CDR3 comprises 13 residues. The authors' processing: CDR3 differences across clinicopathological groups were used to build a distant-metastasis classifier for papillary thyroid cancer. TCRdb reanalyzed the PCR reads with MiXCR. The V and J calls, along with clone size, are taken from TCRdb and not from the paper's own processing. The sample contains under 8,500 clones, 25% to 40% of which appear only once. None of the patients had undergone any treatment ahead of thyroid surgery.

This chain joins TRBV20-1 and TRBJ1-2; no clear D. Sequences were obtained from tumor tissue. The receptor was isolated from a female donor with papillary thyroid cancer or a benign thyroid nodule (not recorded which). Some clones in this sample may be carry-over from other donors' samples. The CDR3 DNA sequence: TGCAGTGCAACCCCGCCGGTTACAGATGGCTACACCTTC. Encoded protein: CSATPPVTDGYTF.